The T cell receptor beta chain described here comes from a study of PD-1 blockade in classical Hodgkin lymphoma. On this clone itself: Its antigen is not known.

General observations from the study: A reduction in baseline TCR diversity was reportedly seen in newly diagnosed patients relative to healthy donors.

With 4 bases clipped from V and 2 bases from J, the junction kept 8 bases outside the gene matches. The CDR3 has 16 amino acids. The germline CDR1 and CDR2 sequences are SGDLS and YYNGEE. The time point is: newly diagnosed, previously untreated cHL patient sample. Negative selection with magnetic separation was used to purify CD4+ T cells from thawed PBMCs. The data were produced by immunoSEQ multiplex PCR, yet TCRdb's version contains in-frame clones alone and is incomplete. This sample yields approximately 23,000 clones, of which more than 85% are seen a single time; around 0.41% belongs to the top ten.

The sample comprised CD4+ T cells from blood. The TCR originated in a human donor with classical Hodgkin lymphoma. The chain uses TRBV9 and TRBJ2-7; TRBD2 aligns across 11 bases. The CDR3 region is CASSPGGLAVTYEQYF. CDR3 nucleotides: TGTGCCAGCAGCCCAGGGGGACTAGCGGTTACCTACGAGCAGTACTTC. Based on the CDR3 plus reference TRBV9 and TRBJ2-7, the full variable domain is DSGVTQTPKHLITATGQRVTLRCSPRSGDLSVYWYQQSLDQGLQFLIQYYNGEERAKGNILERFSAQQFPDLHSELNLSSLELGDSALYFCASSPGGLAVTYEQYFGPGTRLTVT.